The following is a TCR beta chain sequence with its context. Its target is not known. This entry is derived from a study of human T cells and chemical hapten exposure. In the original processing: A per-sample median of about 96,000 TCRs was observed, with a range of roughly 20,000 to 750,000. TCRdb ran MiXCR on the 5' RACE reads and lists one entry per CDR3 protein. TCRdb, not the original authors, processed these V and J calls. Here the sample spans about 140,000 distinct CDR3 sequences, roughly 4% being singletons. Trimming took off 2 bases at V and 4 bases at J, with 10 bases between the two ends. The CDR3 spans 14 residues. Germline V gene sequence: CDR1 SGHNT, CDR2 YYREEE (reference sequence). The study, taken as a whole, reports: High-frequency TCRs, those above 1 in 1000, stayed the same after DPC sensitization.

Researchers extracted total RNA from unfractionated whole blood. The receptor's source is a female donor in good health. This chain joins TRBV5-4 and TRBJ1-3; D call uncertain. The CDR3 DNA reads TGTGCCAGCAGCTTAATGGGTTACGGAAACACCATATATTTT. It is translated as CASSLMGYGNTIYF.